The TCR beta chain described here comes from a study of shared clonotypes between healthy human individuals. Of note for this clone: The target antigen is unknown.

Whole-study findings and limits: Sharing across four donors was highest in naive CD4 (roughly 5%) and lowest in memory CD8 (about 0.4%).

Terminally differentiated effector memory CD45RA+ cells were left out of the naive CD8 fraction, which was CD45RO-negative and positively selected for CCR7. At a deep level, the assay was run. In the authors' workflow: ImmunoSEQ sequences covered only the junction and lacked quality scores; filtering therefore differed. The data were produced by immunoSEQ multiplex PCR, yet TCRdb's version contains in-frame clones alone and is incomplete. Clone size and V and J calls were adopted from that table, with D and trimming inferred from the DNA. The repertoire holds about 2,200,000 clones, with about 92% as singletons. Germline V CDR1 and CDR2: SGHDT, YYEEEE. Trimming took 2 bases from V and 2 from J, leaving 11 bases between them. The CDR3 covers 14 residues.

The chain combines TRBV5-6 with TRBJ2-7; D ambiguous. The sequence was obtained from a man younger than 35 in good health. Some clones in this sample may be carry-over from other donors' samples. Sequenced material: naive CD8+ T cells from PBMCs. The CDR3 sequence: CASSFGASTYEQYF. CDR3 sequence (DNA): TGTGCCAGCAGCTTTGGAGCGAGCACCTACGAGCAGTACTTC.